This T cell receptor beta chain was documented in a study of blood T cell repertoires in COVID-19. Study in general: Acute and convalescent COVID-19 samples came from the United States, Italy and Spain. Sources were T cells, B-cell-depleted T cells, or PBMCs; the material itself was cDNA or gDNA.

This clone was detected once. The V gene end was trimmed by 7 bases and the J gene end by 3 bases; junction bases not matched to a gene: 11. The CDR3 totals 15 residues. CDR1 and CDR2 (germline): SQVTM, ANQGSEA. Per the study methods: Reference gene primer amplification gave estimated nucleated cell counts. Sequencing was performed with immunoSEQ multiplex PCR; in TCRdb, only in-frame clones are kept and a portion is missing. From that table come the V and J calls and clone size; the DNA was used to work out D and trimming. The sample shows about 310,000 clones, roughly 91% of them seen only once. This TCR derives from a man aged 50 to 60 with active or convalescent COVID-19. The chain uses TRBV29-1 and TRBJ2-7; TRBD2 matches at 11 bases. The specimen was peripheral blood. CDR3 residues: CSAGRLAGPGYEQYF. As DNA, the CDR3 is TGCAGCGCCGGTAGACTAGCGGGACCCGGCTACGAGCAGTACTTC.